A single sample gave rise to the 13 T cell receptor beta chains below, sequenced in a study of shared clonotypes between healthy human individuals. Naive CD8 cells lacked CD45RO and underwent positive selection for CCR7, leaving out terminally differentiated effector memory CD45RA+ cells. Data came from immunoSEQ multiplex PCR; TCRdb stores just in-frame clones and leaves some out. The table has about 820,000 clones, 80% to 95% seen once. Sequenced sample: naive CD8+ T cells sorted from blood. The receptors derive from a man aged 30-40 years in good health.

The rearrangement joins TRBV28 to TRBJ2-2, with 10 positions matching TRBD1. The CDR3 has 15 residues. The V gene end was trimmed by 3 bases and the J gene end by 3 bases; junction bases not matched to a gene: 1. CDR1 and CDR2 from the germline V gene are MDHEN and SYDVKM. The CDR3 sequence: CASSFGTGDTGELFF. CDR3 sequence (DNA): TGTGCCAGCAGTTTTGGGACAGGGGACACCGGGGAGCTGTTTTTT.

This sequence joins TRBV7-2 and TRBJ2-7; tentative D call: TRBD1 (6 bases). Between the trimmed V and J ends, which lost 1 base and 3 bases, there was a span of 16 bases. This CDR3 spans 16 amino acids. Germline V lookup: CDR1 SGHTA, CDR2 FQGNSA. CDR3 bases: TGTGCCAGCAGCTTAGGACCGACAGGCCCACTCTACGAGCAGTACTTC. As protein: CASSLGPTGPLYEQYF. Using reference TRBV7-2 and TRBJ2-7 for the parts outside the CDR3, the full variable domain is GAGVSQSPSNKVTEKGKDVELRCDPISGHTALYWYRQSLGQGLEFLIYFQGNSAPDKSGLPSDRFSAERTGGSVSTLTIQRTQQEDSAVYLCASSLGPTGPLYEQYFGPGTRLTVT.

This clone occurred once. The rearrangement uses TRBV27 and TRBJ2-7; the D is unclear. Germline values: CDR1 MNHEY, CDR2 SMNVEV (reference sequence). The CDR3 runs to 15 residues. Trimming took off 2 bases at V and 6 bases at J, with 17 bases between the two ends. The CDR3 region has the DNA TGTGCCAGCAGTTTAGTTAGGGTGAGGTTGGGCGAGCAGTACTTC. Its protein is CASSLVRVRLGEQYF.

The chain couples TRBV13 to TRBJ2-1; the match to TRBD2 covers 14 bases. CDR1 is PRHDT and CDR2 is FYEKMQ in the germline V gene (reference sequence). This CDR3 spans 19 amino acids. V gave up 4 bases and J gave up 4 bases; unmatched junction bases: 12. CDR3 DNA sequence: TGTGCCAGCAGCTCCGACCGACTAGCGGGAGGGCCAAGGTACAATGAGCAGTTCTTC. Encoded protein: CASSSDRLAGGPRYNEQFF. The variable domain in full, completed from reference TRBV13 and TRBJ2-1, reads AAGVIQSPRHLIKEKRETATLKCYPIPRHDTVYWYQQGPGQDPQFLISFYEKMQSDKGSIPDRFSAQQFSDYHSELNMSSLELGDSALYFCASSSDRLAGGPRYNEQFFGPGTRLTVL.

The chain couples TRBV9 to TRBJ1-1; no reliable D call. The germline CDR1 and CDR2 sequences are SGDLS and YYNGEE. V was shortened by 3 bases and J by 13 bases, with 10 bases between the two germline ends. The CDR3 totals 10 residues. The chain's CDR3 is CASSGSQIFF. CDR3 DNA: TGTGCCAGCAGCGGCTCCCAAATTTTCTTT. The entire variable domain, with the rest obtained from reference TRBV9 and TRBJ1-1, is as follows: DSGVTQTPKHLITATGQRVTLRCSPRSGDLSVYWYQQSLDQGLQFLIQYYNGEERAKGNILERFSAQQFPDLHSELNLSSLELGDSALYFCASSGSQIFFGQGTRLTVV.

The chain has TRBV4-1 and TRBJ1-1, with no clear D. The germline V gene has CDR1 MGHRA and CDR2 YSYEKL. The CDR3 spans 16 residues. Trimming removed 0 bases at V and 0 bases at J, with 11 bases between. The CDR3: CASSQDRIQLNTEAFF. DNA for the CDR3: TGCGCCAGCAGCCAAGATAGGATACAGTTGAACACTGAAGCTTTCTTT.

CDR3 nucleotides: TGTGCCAGCAGCTTAAGCGGGCTGTACGAGCAGTACTTC. It specifies CASSLSGLYEQYF. This chain joins TRBV7-6 and TRBJ2-7; maybe TRBD2 (6 bases). Germline V gene data show CDR1 as SGHVS and CDR2 as FNYEAQ. Deletions cut 2 bases from V and 4 bases from J, with 9 bases between. CDR3 length: 13 amino acids.

This clone was detected a few times. This chain links TRBV23-1 with TRBJ2-1, with 9 positions matching TRBD2. TRBV23-1 is identified as an open reading frame with a role that is uncertain. The CDR3 has 16 residues. V lost 4 bases, J lost 2 bases, and 6 bases stayed unmatched. The CDR3 protein is CASSPLSSGTYNEQFF. For the CDR3, the DNA is TGCGCCAGCAGTCCCCTGTCTAGCGGGACCTACAATGAGCAGTTCTTC.

This clone was seen once. The rearrangement links TRBV13 to TRBJ2-3; no clear D. The CDR3 has 15 amino acids. Germline assignment: CDR1 PRHDT and CDR2 FYEKMQ (reference sequence). V was cut by 1 base and J by 2 bases, with 10 bases left in between. The chain's CDR3 is CASSLDGLLTDTQYF. The DNA of the CDR3 is TGTGCCAGCAGCTTAGACGGCCTGCTCACAGATACGCAGTATTTT.

The rearrangement joins TRBV5-4 to TRBJ2-7, with 13 positions matching TRBD2. The CDR3 length is 15 residues. V dropped 4 bases and J dropped 7; count of bases not matched to a gene: 8. Germline assignment: CDR1 SGHNT and CDR2 YYREEE (reference sequence). For the CDR3, the DNA is TGTGCCAGCAGCCCCGTGACTAGCGGGAGGCGGGAGCAGTACTTC. Translation: CASSPVTSGRREQYF.

V and J are TRBV4-3 and TRBJ1-1, with 8 bases matching TRBD1. There are 15 residues in the CDR3. The V and J ends lost 4 bases and 3 bases, in that order; junction bases with no gene match: 7. In germline, CDR1 is LGHNA, CDR2 YSLEER. The CDR3 protein is CASSRDRGQYTEAFF. DNA for the CDR3: TGCGCCAGCAGCCGCGACAGGGGCCAATACACTGAAGCTTTCTTT.

This chain connects TRBV9 to TRBJ2-1; TRBD1 matches at 11 bases. Germline V gene data show CDR1 as SGDLS and CDR2 as YYNGEE. The J segment lost 6 bases and the V segment lost 0 bases, leaving 2 bases of the junction unmatched. The CDR3 extends over 15 amino acids. CDR3 in amino acids: CASSVAGTGGNEQFF. CDR3 bases: TGTGCCAGCAGCGTAGCTGGGACAGGGGGCAATGAGCAGTTCTTC.

J is TRBJ2-1 and V is TRBV30, with D unresolved. Trimming shortened V by 5 bases and J by 2 bases, and 16 bases separated the two germline ends. Germline CDR1 reads GTSNPN; CDR2 reads SVGIG (reference sequence). This CDR3 has 15 residues. CDR3 nucleotide sequence: TGTGCCTGGGAACCGGGCCCTAACACCTACAATGAGCAGTTCTTC. Its protein is CAWEPGPNTYNEQFF.